One sample yielded the 15 T cell receptor beta chains listed below, sequenced in a study of blood T cell repertoires in COVID-19. Here immunoSEQ multiplex PCR was the method, and the copy in TCRdb shows in-frame clones only, minus some. The sample carries approximately 83,000 clones, about 77% recorded once. Material for sequencing was peripheral blood. These receptors all stem from a woman older than 75 with acute or convalescent COVID-19.

This clone was recorded only once. This chain links TRBV19 with TRBJ1-6; TRBD1 matches at 8 bases. CDR1 and CDR2 from the germline V gene are LNHDA and SQIVND (reference sequence). V was pared by 7 bases and J by 8 bases, with 4 bases of the junction left unmatched. The CDR3 has 13 amino acids. CDR3 nucleotide sequence: TGTGCCAGTAAGACAGGGGTCGATTCACCCCTCCACTTT. Its protein is CASKTGVDSPLHF.

The chain joins TRBV5-1 to TRBJ1-2; 7 bases are a match to TRBD1. Unmatched junction bases numbered 2, after V lost 5 bases and J lost 4 bases. This CDR3 region has 12 residues. Germline CDR1 reads SGHRS; CDR2 reads YFSETQ. CDR3 protein: CASRRDSYGYTF. DNA of the CDR3: TGCGCCAGCAGGCGGGACAGCTATGGCTACACCTTC.

The chain recombines TRBV5-4 with TRBJ2-7; a possible D gene is TRBD2 (6 bases). This CDR3 has 15 amino acids. Deletions cut 1 base from V and 1 base from J, with 12 bases between. The germline CDR1 and CDR2 sequences are SGHNT and YYREEE (reference sequence). CDR3 amino acids: CASSLFASASYEQYF. The CDR3 nucleotides are TGTGCCAGCAGCTTGTTCGCTAGCGCGTCCTACGAGCAGTACTTC.

This clone showed up just once. The chain is built from TRBV29-1 and TRBJ2-3, with 11 bases aligning to TRBD2. Germline loops: CDR1 SQVTM, CDR2 ANQGSEA. The CDR3 is 15 amino acids. Trimming removed 5 bases from V and 3 bases from J; junction bases left unmatched: 7. CDR3 coding DNA: TGCAGCGTTTCCCATACTAGCGGGAGAACAGATACGCAGTATTTT. Protein product: CSVSHTSGRTDTQYF.

This clone was found a few times. The rearrangement links TRBV3-1 (or the pseudogene TRBV3-2) to TRBJ2-3; TRBD2 matches 14 bases. V lost 5 bases to trimming and J lost 0 bases; unmatched junction nucleotides: 10. The CDR3 contains 19 residues. Germline values: CDR1 LGHDT, CDR2 YNNKEL (reference sequence). The CDR3 bases are TGTGCCAGCAGCTCCCACGGACTAGCGGGGGGCCATAGCACAGATACGCAGTATTTT. It specifies CASSSHGLAGGHSTDTQYF.

CDR3 residues: CASSPLAGVNTGELFF. The CDR3 nucleotides read TGTGCCAGCAGCCCTCTAGCGGGAGTAAACACCGGGGAGCTGTTTTTT. The rearrangement joins TRBV6-4 to TRBJ2-2, with 10 bases matching TRBD2. Germline loops: CDR1 MRHNA, CDR2 SNTAGT. V shed 6 bases, J shed 2 bases, and the junction held 6 bases outside the gene matches. This CDR3 contains 16 residues.

This chain connects TRBV6-5 to TRBJ1-4; 7 nucleotides line up with TRBD1. J was trimmed by 2 bases and V by 7 bases; bases with no gene match: 7. Germline CDR1 is MNHEY and CDR2 is SVGAGI. This CDR3 is 15 amino acids long. The CDR3 bases are TGTGCCAGCAAGGCCTCAGGGGGGACTAATGAAAAACTGTTTTTT. Protein sequence: CASKASGGTNEKLFF.

A single count supports this clone. This chain joins TRBV5-1 and TRBJ2-5, with TRBD2 identical over 7 bases. The CDR3 length is 14 residues. The V segment lost 7 bases and the J segment 11 bases; nucleotides outside the gene matches: 17. CDR1 and CDR2 (germline): SGHRS, YFSETQ. DNA for the CDR3: TGCGCCAGCCGTTTCGTAGAGGGGAGGGCCAAACAGTACTTC. Residues: CASRFVEGRAKQYF.

This chain uses TRBV4-2 with TRBJ1-1; D might be TRBD1 (5 bases). Trimming left V 0 bases short and J 1 base short, with 15 bases between. Germline CDR1 is LGHNA and CDR2 is YNFKEQ. This CDR3 has 17 residues. The CDR3 coding sequence is TGTGCCAGCAGCCAAGATGGGACTCTCCCACGGAACACTGAAGCTTTCTTT. Protein product: CASSQDGTLPRNTEAFF.

The rearrangement links TRBV19 to TRBJ1-2; TRBD1 agrees at 8 bases. Unmatched junction bases numbered 6, after V lost 6 bases and J lost 6 bases. CDR1 is LNHDA and CDR2 is SQIVND in the germline V gene (reference sequence). The CDR3 runs 13 residues. The CDR3 region is CASSRDRRHGYTF. As DNA, the CDR3 is TGTGCCAGTAGCAGGGACAGGCGGCATGGCTACACCTTC.

The CDR3 DNA reads as TGTGCCAGCGGATTAGCGGGAAACAAGTATGAGCAGTTCTTC. Encoded protein: CASGLAGNKYEQFF. The chain combines TRBV5-4 with TRBJ2-1; 8 bases map to TRBD2. The V gene end was trimmed by 7 bases and the J gene end by 8 bases; junction bases not matched to a gene: 11. CDR3 size: 14 residues. The germline CDR1 and CDR2 sequences are SGHNT and YYREEE (reference sequence).

This chain links TRBV5-4 with TRBJ2-3, with D possibly TRBD2 on 6 matching bases. The CDR3 is 17 residues long. Per germline, CDR1 SGHNT and CDR2 YYREEE (reference sequence). V was shortened by 2 bases and J by 6 bases, with 22 bases between the two germline ends. CDR3 sequence (DNA): TGTGCCAGCAGCTTCCCCAATTCCGGGAGAGTGCCCGATACGCAGTATTTT. Translated: CASSFPNSGRVPDTQYF.

The V gene is TRBV5-1, the J gene TRBJ2-1; 15 bases align to TRBD2. V was pared by 1 base and J by 8 bases, with 7 bases of the junction left unmatched. Germline V lookup: CDR1 SGHRS, CDR2 YFSETQ. The CDR3 runs 17 residues. The CDR3 sequence is CASSLFSGTSGRYEQFF. DNA of the CDR3: TGCGCCAGCAGCTTGTTTTCCGGGACTAGCGGGAGGTATGAGCAGTTCTTC.

V and J are TRBV5-8 and TRBJ2-7, with a weak D call TRBD1 (5 bases). Looked up from germline, CDR1 is SGHTS and CDR2 is YDEGEE. Deletions cut 6 bases from V and 0 bases from J, with 16 bases between. The CDR3 is 15 residues long. Written as DNA, the CDR3 is TGTGCCAGCAACTCAGGGTCCTTGAGCTCCTACGAGCAGTACTTC. This translates into CASNSGSLSSYEQYF.

J is TRBJ1-1 and V is TRBV14; D is possibly TRBD1 (6 bases). V lost 5 bases and J lost 6, with 13 bases in between. The germline CDR1 and CDR2 sequences are SGHDN and FVKESK. There are 13 residues in the CDR3. Here the CDR3 DNA reads TGTGCCAGCAGCGTACAGGGATACCCTGAAGCTTTCTTT. Translated, it gives CASSVQGYPEAFF.